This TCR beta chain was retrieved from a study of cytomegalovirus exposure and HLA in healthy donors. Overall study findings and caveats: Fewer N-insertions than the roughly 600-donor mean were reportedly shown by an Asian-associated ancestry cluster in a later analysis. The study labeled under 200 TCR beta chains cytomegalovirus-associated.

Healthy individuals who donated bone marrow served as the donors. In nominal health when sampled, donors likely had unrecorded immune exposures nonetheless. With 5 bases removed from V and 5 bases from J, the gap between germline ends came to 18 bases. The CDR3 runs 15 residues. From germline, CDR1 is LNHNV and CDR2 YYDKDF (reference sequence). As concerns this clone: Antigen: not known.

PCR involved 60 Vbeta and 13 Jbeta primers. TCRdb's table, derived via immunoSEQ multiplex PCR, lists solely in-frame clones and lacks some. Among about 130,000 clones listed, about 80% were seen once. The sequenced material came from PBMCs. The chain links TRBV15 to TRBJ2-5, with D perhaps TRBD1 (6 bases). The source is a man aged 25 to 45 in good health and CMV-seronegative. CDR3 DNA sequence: TGTGCCACCAGCTCAAATAGGGACACTGGCGAGACCCAGTACTTC. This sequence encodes CATSSNRDTGETQYF. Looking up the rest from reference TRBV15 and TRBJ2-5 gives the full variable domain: DAMVIQNPRYQVTQFGKPVTLSCSQTLNHNVMYWYQQKSSQAPKLLFHYYDKDFNNEADTPDNFQSRRPNTSFCFLDIRSPGLGDTAMYLCATSSNRDTGETQYFGPGTRLLVL.